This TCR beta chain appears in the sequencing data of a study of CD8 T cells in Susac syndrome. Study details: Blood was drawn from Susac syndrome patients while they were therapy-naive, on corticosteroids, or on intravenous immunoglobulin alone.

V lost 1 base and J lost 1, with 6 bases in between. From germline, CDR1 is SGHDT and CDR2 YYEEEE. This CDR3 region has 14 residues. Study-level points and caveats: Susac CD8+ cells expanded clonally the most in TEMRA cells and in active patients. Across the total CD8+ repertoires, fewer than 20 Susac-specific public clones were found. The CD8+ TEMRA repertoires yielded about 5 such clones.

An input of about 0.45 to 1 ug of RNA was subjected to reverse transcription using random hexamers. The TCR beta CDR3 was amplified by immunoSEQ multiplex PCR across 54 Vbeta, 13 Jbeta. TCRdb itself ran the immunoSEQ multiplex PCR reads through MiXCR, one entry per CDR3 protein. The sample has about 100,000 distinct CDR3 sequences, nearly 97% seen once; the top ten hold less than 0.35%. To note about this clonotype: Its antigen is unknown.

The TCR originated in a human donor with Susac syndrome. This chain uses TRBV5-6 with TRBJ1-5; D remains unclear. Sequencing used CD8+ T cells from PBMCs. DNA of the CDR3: TGTGCCAGCAGCTTGAGGGCAAGCAATCAGCCCCAGCATTTT. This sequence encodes CASSLRASNQPQHF.